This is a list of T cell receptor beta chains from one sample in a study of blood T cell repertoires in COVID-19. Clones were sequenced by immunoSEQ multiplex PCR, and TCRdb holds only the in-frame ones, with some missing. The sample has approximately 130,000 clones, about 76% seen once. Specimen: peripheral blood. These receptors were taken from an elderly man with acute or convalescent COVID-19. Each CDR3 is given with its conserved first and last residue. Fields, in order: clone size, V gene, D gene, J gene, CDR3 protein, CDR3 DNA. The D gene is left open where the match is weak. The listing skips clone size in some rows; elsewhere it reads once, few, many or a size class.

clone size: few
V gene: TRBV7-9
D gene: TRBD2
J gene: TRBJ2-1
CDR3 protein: CASSASSGGRANEQFF
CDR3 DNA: TGTGCCAGCAGCGCCTCTAGCGGGGGGAGGGCCAATGAGCAGTTCTTC

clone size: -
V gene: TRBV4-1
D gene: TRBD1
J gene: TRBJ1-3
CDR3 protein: CASSQEVGWQGAYSGNTIYF
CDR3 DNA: TGCGCCAGCAGCCAAGAAGTTGGGTGGCAGGGGGCATACTCTGGAAACACCATATATTTT

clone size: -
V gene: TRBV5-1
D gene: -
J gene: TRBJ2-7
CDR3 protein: CASSLTGPFSEQYF
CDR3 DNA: TGCGCCAGCAGCTTGACAGGCCCCTTCTCCGAGCAGTACTTC

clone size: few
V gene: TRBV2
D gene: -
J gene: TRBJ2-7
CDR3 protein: CASSERGLNSYEQYF
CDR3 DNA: TGTGCCAGCAGTGAGAGAGGGTTAAACTCCTACGAGCAGTACTTC

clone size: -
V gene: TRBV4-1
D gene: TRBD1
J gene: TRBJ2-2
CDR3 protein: CASSHRKGAGFTGELFF
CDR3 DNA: TGCGCCAGCAGCCACCGCAAGGGGGCAGGGTTCACCGGGGAGCTGTTTTTT

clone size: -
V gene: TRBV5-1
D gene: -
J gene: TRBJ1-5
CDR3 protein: CASSPMGGADSNQPQHF
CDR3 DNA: TGCGCCAGCAGCCCAATGGGGGGGGCCGATAGCAATCAGCCCCAGCATTTT

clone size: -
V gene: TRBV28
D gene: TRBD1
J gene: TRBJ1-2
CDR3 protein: CASSLQGVGYTF
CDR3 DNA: TGTGCCAGCAGTTTGCAGGGGGTTGGCTACACCTTC

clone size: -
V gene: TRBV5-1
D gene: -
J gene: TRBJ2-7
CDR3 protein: CASSLATGYSHEQYF
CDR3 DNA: TGCGCCAGCAGCCTAGCCACAGGGTATTCGCACGAGCAGTACTTC

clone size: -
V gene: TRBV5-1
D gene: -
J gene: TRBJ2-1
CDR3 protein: CASSLEFPERNEQFF
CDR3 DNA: TGCGCCAGCAGCCTAGAATTTCCCGAACGGAATGAGCAGTTCTTC

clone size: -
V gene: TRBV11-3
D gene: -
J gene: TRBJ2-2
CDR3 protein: CASSFRSGETGELFF
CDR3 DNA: TGTGCCAGCAGCTTCCGTAGCGGTGAAACCGGGGAGCTGTTTTTT

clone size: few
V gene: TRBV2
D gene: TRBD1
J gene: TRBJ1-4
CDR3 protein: CASSVPMDRRWTNEKLFF
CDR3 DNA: TGTGCCAGCAGTGTCCCCATGGACAGGAGGTGGACTAATGAAAAACTGTTTTTT

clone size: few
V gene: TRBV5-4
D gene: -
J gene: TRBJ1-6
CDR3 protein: CASSVGQIFGNSPLHF
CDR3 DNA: TGTGCCAGCAGCGTGGGACAAATATTTGGTAATTCACCCCTCCACTTT

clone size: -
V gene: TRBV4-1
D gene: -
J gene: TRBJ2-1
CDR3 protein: CASSQDLRDEQFF
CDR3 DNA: TGCGCCAGCAGCCAAGATTTGAGGGATGAGCAGTTCTTC

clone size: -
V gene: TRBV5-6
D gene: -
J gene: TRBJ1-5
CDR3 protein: CASSFRQSNQPQHF
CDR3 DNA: TGTGCCAGCAGCTTTCGTCAGAGCAATCAGCCCCAGCATTTT

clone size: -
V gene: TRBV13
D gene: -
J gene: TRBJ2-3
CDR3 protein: CASSWRLASTDTQYF
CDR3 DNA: TGTGCCAGCAGCTGGAGACTTGCTAGCACAGATACGCAGTATTTT

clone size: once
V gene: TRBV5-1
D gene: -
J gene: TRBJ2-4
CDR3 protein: CASSLGIGAKNIQYF
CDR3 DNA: TGCGCCAGCAGCTTGGGGATCGGGGCCAAAAACATTCAGTACTTC

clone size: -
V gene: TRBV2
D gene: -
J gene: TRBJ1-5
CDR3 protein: CASSTTGMGQPQHF
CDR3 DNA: TGTGCCAGCAGTACCACAGGGATGGGGCAGCCCCAGCATTTT

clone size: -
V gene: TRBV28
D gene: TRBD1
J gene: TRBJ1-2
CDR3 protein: CASSSGQAITDGYTF
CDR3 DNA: TGTGCCAGCAGTTCGGGACAGGCGATCACCGATGGCTACACCTTC

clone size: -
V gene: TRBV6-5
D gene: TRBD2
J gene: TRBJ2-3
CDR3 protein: CASSPDGGGQTQYF
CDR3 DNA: TGTGCCAGCAGTCCGGACGGCGGGGGGCAAACGCAGTATTTT

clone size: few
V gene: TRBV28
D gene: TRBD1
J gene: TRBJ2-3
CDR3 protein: CASSESGTGVSDTQYF
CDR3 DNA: TGTGCCAGCAGCGAATCCGGGACAGGGGTGTCAGATACGCAGTATTTT

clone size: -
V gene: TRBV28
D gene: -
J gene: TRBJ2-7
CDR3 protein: CASSIRDKLRSYEQYF
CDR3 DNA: TGTGCCAGCAGTATCCGGGACAAACTACGCTCCTACGAGCAGTACTTC

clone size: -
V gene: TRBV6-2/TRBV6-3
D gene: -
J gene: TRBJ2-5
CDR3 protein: CASSYSPRSEETQYF
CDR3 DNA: TGTGCCAGCAGTTACTCGCCTAGGTCCGAAGAGACCCAGTACTTC

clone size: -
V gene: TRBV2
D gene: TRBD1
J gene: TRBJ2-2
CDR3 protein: CASSVQGQQNTGELFF
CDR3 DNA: TGTGCCAGCAGTGTTCAGGGACAGCAAAACACCGGGGAGCTGTTTTTT

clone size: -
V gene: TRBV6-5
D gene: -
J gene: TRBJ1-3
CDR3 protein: CASSDLSRAGNTIYF
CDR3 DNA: TGTGCCAGCAGCGACCTTTCCAGGGCTGGAAACACCATATATTTT

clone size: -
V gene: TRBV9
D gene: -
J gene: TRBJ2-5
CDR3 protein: CASSLQGEETQYF
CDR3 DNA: TGTGCCAGCAGTTTACAGGGTGAAGAGACCCAGTACTTC

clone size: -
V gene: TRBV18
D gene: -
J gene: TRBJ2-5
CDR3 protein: CASSPEGIQYQETQYF
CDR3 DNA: TGTGCCAGCTCACCTGAGGGAATCCAGTACCAAGAGACCCAGTACTTC

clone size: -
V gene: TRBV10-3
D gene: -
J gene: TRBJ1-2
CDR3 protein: CAISDSESYGYTF
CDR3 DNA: TGTGCCATCAGTGATAGTGAGAGCTATGGCTACACCTTC

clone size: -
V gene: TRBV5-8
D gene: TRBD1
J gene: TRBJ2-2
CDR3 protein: CASSVDRVMKTGELFF
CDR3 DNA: TGTGCCAGCAGCGTGGACAGGGTTATGAAGACCGGGGAGCTGTTTTTT

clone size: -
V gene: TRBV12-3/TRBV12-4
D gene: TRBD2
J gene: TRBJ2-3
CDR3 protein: CASSFGGTDTQYF
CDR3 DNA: TGTGCCAGCAGTTTCGGGGGGACAGATACGCAGTATTTT

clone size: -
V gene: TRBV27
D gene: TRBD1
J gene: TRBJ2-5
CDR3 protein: CASSLDRVRETQYF
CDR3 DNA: TGTGCCAGCAGTTTAGACAGGGTTCGAGAGACCCAGTACTTC

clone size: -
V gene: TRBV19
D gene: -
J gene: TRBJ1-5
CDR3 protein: CASSTGARSNQPQHF
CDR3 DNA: TGTGCCAGTAGTACAGGGGCCCGTAGCAATCAGCCCCAGCATTTT